What follows are 27 T cell receptor beta chains derived from one specimen sequenced in a study of shared clonotypes between healthy human individuals. The protocol was immunoSEQ multiplex PCR, while the TCRdb copy is restricted to in-frame clones and leaves out a portion. In the table there are around 430,000 clones, roughly 77% of which are singletons. The sequenced sample was PBMCs. The receptors shown here come from a woman in her forties in good health. Some clones in this sample may be carry-over from other donors' samples.

The chain employs TRBV10-1 and TRBJ2-1, with 12 bases that match TRBD2. V was pared by 0 bases and J by 5 bases, with 11 bases of the junction left unmatched. Germline lookup yields CDR1 WNHNN and CDR2 SYGVQD (reference sequence). The CDR3 has 19 amino acids. CDR3 sequence: CASSESKWASGRADNEQFF. DNA of the CDR3: TGCGCCAGCAGTGAGTCCAAGTGGGCTAGCGGGAGGGCGGACAATGAGCAGTTCTTC.

J is TRBJ1-6 and V is TRBV30, with D perhaps TRBD1 (5 bases). The CDR3 spans 12 residues. V was clipped by 5 bases and J by 6 bases, with 8 bases between them. Germline V gives CDR1 GTSNPN, CDR2 SVGIG (reference sequence). CDR3 region: CAWAGTNSPLHF. The DNA of the CDR3 is TGTGCCTGGGCCGGGACTAATTCACCCCTCCACTTT.

This clone has just a few counts. This chain connects TRBV6-5 to TRBJ1-2; 12 nucleotides align to TRBD1. This CDR3 has 15 amino acids. Germline CDR1 is MNHEY and CDR2 is SVGAGI. Trimming at V came to 5 bases and at J to 7 bases, leaving 8 bases not matched to a gene. CDR3 in DNA: TGTGCCAGCAGTACCCGGGACAGGGGGCTTGGTGGCTACACCTTC. Its protein product is CASSTRDRGLGGYTF.

The chain carries TRBV7-8 and TRBJ2-1; D remains unclear. With 4 bases removed from V and 5 bases from J, the gap between germline ends came to 12 bases. The CDR3 has 14 residues. Germline CDR1 SGHVS, CDR2 FQNEAQ. The CDR3 sequence: CASSWWRLNNEQFF. In DNA, the CDR3 is TGTGCCAGCAGCTGGTGGAGACTTAACAATGAGCAGTTCTTC.

This sequence joins TRBV20-1 and TRBJ1-3; D remains ambiguous. The V and J ends lost 3 bases and 7 bases respectively, with 7 bases between them. Germline assignment: CDR1 DFQATT and CDR2 SNEGSKA (reference sequence). There are 11 residues in the CDR3. Here the CDR3 reads CSASGRNTIYF. CDR3 sequence (DNA): TGCAGTGCTAGTGGGCGCAACACCATATATTTT.

The J gene is TRBJ2-6, the V gene TRBV1; the table's D call TRBD2 went unverified against the DNA. TRBV1 is recorded as a pseudogene. This CDR3 is built from 16 residues. For the CDR3, the DNA is TGCACCAGCAGTTGTGTCGGTTTGTCACGGGCCAACGTCCTGACTTTC. Its protein product is CTSSCVGLSRANVLTF.

CDR3 nucleotides: TGTGCCAGCAGCGGCGGGAGGAACAACGAGCAGTACTTC. As protein: CASSGGRNNEQYF. This chain joins TRBV7-3 and TRBJ2-7; 8 bases map to TRBD2. The germline V gene has CDR1 SGHTA and CDR2 FQGTGA. V lost 5 bases and J lost 5; bases outside the gene matches: 5. The CDR3 consists of 13 residues.

The chain combines TRBV5-1 with TRBJ2-1, with 8 bases identical to TRBD2. V was pared by 0 bases and J by 6 bases, with 11 bases of the junction left unmatched. This CDR3 comprises 17 residues. The V gene's germline CDR1 is SGHRS and CDR2 YFSETQ. CDR3 DNA sequence: TGCGCCAGCAGCTTGGGTAGGGCGGGAGGCTCGTCCAATGAGCAGTTCTTC. This translates into CASSLGRAGGSSNEQFF.

This clone came up a few times. CDR3 loop: CASTQRDGAYEQYF. CDR3 DNA sequence: TGTGCCAGCACCCAAAGGGACGGAGCCTACGAGCAGTACTTC. This chain links TRBV2 with TRBJ2-7; tentatively, D is TRBD1 or TRBD2 (5 bases each). V lost 7 bases and J lost 2, with 15 bases in between. Germline values: CDR1 SNHLY, CDR2 FYNNEI. This CDR3 has 14 residues.

This chain links TRBV6-5 with TRBJ1-1; 11 nucleotides agree with TRBD1. The length of the CDR3 is 14 residues. V lost 7 bases to trimming and J lost 3 bases; unmatched junction nucleotides: 4. Per germline, CDR1 MNHEY and CDR2 SVGAGI. The CDR3 spells CASNRDRGDTEAFF. CDR3 nucleotides: TGTGCCAGCAATCGGGACAGGGGGGACACTGAAGCTTTCTTT.

The V gene is TRBV5-1, the J gene TRBJ1-3; perhaps TRBD1 as D (5 bases). The length of the CDR3 is 15 residues. The ends were cut back, 4 bases at V and 0 bases at J, with 11 bases in the middle. Germline-derived CDR1 and CDR2 are SGHRS and YFSETQ. Here the CDR3 reads CASSGGVNSGNTIYF. In nucleotides, the CDR3 is TGCGCCAGCAGCGGGGGTGTCAACTCTGGAAACACCATATATTTT.

The genes are TRBV5-1 and TRBJ2-1; the D is unclear. The V end lost 0 bases, the J end lost 10 bases, and 11 bases lay between the germline ends. This CDR3 comprises 13 residues. Germline lookup yields CDR1 SGHRS and CDR2 YFSETQ. CDR3 DNA: TGCGCCAGCAGCTTGGCCGTTGGCGTCGAGCAGTTCTTC. It codes for CASSLAVGVEQFF. Based on the CDR3 plus reference TRBV5-1 and TRBJ2-1, the full variable domain is KAGVTQTPRYLIKTRGQQVTLSCSPISGHRSVSWYQQTPGQGLQFLFEYFSETQRNKGNFPGRFSGRQFSNSRSEMNVSTLELGDSALYLCASSLAVGVEQFFGPGTRLTVL.

This clone was counted many times. Other DNA sequences in this specimen translate into the identical CDR3. V gene TRBV9 combines with J gene TRBJ2-4; D unresolved. The V and J ends lost 4 bases and 0 bases respectively, with 14 bases between them. The CDR3 loop spans 16 amino acids. Germline V CDR1 and CDR2: SGDLS, YYNGEE. The CDR3 spells CASSPRATLAKNIQYF. The CDR3 nucleotides read TGTGCCAGCAGCCCCCGGGCGACATTAGCCAAAAACATTCAGTACTTC.

A few counts support this clone. V gene TRBV18 combines with J gene TRBJ2-1; 9 positions agree with TRBD1. After removal of 5 bases from V and 8 bases from J, the junction contained 4 bases not matched to a gene. The CDR3 length is 13 residues. The germline V gene encodes CDR1 KGHSH and CDR2 LQKENI. CDR3 DNA: TGTGCCAGCTCATCGGGACAGGGCTATGAGCAGTTCTTC. Translation: CASSSGQGYEQFF.

V usage is TRBV7-6 and J usage is TRBJ2-2; weak D call: TRBD2 (5 bases). V lost 3 bases and J lost 7, with 15 bases in between. The germline CDR1 and CDR2 sequences are SGHVS and FNYEAQ. There are 15 residues in the CDR3. CDR3 nucleotides: TGTGCCAGCAGCTTGACGCCGCCCCGGGACGGGGAGCTGTTTTTT. Translated, it gives CASSLTPPRDGELFF.

J is TRBJ2-7 and V is TRBV11-2; 11 nucleotides agree with TRBD2. J was trimmed by 0 bases and V by 2 bases; bases with no gene match: 0. The CDR3 sequence is 15 residues long. The germline gives CDR1 SGHAT, CDR2 FQNNGV. The CDR3 coding sequence is TGTGCCAGCAGCTTAACTAGCGGGGGCTCCTACGAGCAGTACTTC. It translates to CASSLTSGGSYEQYF. Full variable domain (outside the CDR3, taken from reference TRBV11-2 and TRBJ2-7): EAGVAQSPRYKIIEKRQSVAFWCNPISGHATLYWYQQILGQGPKLLIQFQNNGVVDDSQLPKDRFSAERLKGVDSTLKIQPAKLEDSAVYLCASSLTSGGSYEQYFGPGTRLTVT.

The V and J genes are TRBV9 and TRBJ1-4; no reliable D call. The V gene lost 4 bases and the J gene lost 3 bases, with 13 bases spanning the gap. This CDR3 region has 15 residues. Looked up from germline, CDR1 is SGDLS and CDR2 is YYNGEE. CDR3 nucleotide sequence: TGTGCCAGCAGCCGCACCTTGAAAGCTAATGAAAAACTGTTTTTT. This translates into CASSRTLKANEKLFF.

The chain couples TRBV18 to TRBJ1-3; no firm D call. V was pared by 7 bases and J by 0 bases, with 4 bases between. This CDR3 comprises 12 residues. CDR1 KGHSH and CDR2 LQKENI come from the germline V gene. The CDR3 spells CASYLSGNTIYF. CDR3 coding DNA: TGTGCCAGCTATCTCTCTGGAAACACCATATATTTT.

J is TRBJ2-1 and V is TRBV5-1; 7 bases align to TRBD2. Germline CDR1 SGHRS, CDR2 YFSETQ. J lost 8 bases, V lost 3 bases, and 8 bases had no gene match. The length of the CDR3 is 14 residues. The CDR3 loop reads CASSSGAGAYEQFF. The CDR3 DNA sequence: TGCGCCAGCAGCTCCGGGGCGGGAGCCTATGAGCAGTTCTTC.

The chain uses TRBV4-1 and TRBJ2-3; 7 positions agree with TRBD2. The ends lost 2 bases at V and 2 bases at J; junction bases unmatched: 7. The CDR3 consists of 16 residues. Germline assignment: CDR1 MGHRA and CDR2 YSYEKL. CDR3 protein: CASSQRAGALTDTQYF. Here the CDR3 DNA reads TGCGCCAGCAGCCAACGGGCGGGAGCGCTCACAGATACGCAGTATTTT.

This clone was recorded many times. The V call is TRBV19, the J call TRBJ1-5; no reliable D call. The CDR3 length is 19 residues. Germline V gene lookup returns CDR1 LNHDA and CDR2 SQIVND (reference sequence). V shed 3 bases and J shed 0 bases, with 21 bases lying between them. In DNA form, the CDR3 reads TGTGCCAGTAGTATCTTTGGCGGTCGGGGATCAAATAGCAATCAGCCCCAGCATTTT. Its translation is CASSIFGGRGSNSNQPQHF.

The chain has TRBV28 and TRBJ2-3; D tentatively fits TRBD1 or TRBD2 (5 bases each). The germline V and J ends were trimmed by 6 bases and 7 bases, with 23 bases remaining between them. The V gene's germline CDR1 is MDHEN and CDR2 SYDVKM. The CDR3 sequence is 16 residues long. The CDR3 loop is CASSSPGPPKYYTQYF. The CDR3 region has the DNA TGTGCCAGCAGCTCTCCGGGACCGCCAAAATATTATACGCAGTATTTT.

The chain is built from TRBV6-5 and TRBJ1-1; 7 nucleotides match TRBD1. Germline loops: CDR1 MNHEY, CDR2 SVGAGI. The CDR3 length is 14 residues. Trimming removed 4 bases from V and 5 bases from J; junction bases left unmatched: 7. As DNA, the CDR3 is TGTGCCAGCAGTTTAAGACAGGGAGGAACTGAAGCTTTCTTT. Its protein is CASSLRQGGTEAFF.

This sequence joins TRBV15 and TRBJ2-6, with 7 positions matching TRBD1. CDR1 LNHNV and CDR2 YYDKDF come from the germline V gene (reference sequence). V lost 2 bases, J lost 3 bases, and 4 bases stayed unmatched. The CDR3 runs to 16 residues. This CDR3 is CATSRRGGFGANVLTF. The CDR3 DNA is TGTGCCACCAGCAGAAGAGGGGGCTTTGGGGCCAACGTCCTGACTTTC. The whole variable domain, remainder taken from reference TRBV15 and TRBJ2-6, is DAMVIQNPRYQVTQFGKPVTLSCSQTLNHNVMYWYQQKSSQAPKLLFHYYDKDFNNEADTPDNFQSRRPNTSFCFLDIRSPGLGDTAMYLCATSRRGGFGANVLTFGAGSRLTVL.

In regard to this clone: A much larger clonotype is one base distant, so this may be a read error. The chain carries TRBV5-8 and TRBJ2-3; tentatively, D is TRBD2 (6 bases). The CDR3 spans 15 residues. Germline CDR1 and CDR2: SGHTS and YDEGEE. This CDR3 is CAGSPGSGSTDTQYF. The CDR3 nucleotides are TGTGCCGGCAGCCCCGGAAGCGGGAGCACAGATACGCAGTATTTT.

This clone was detected only a few times. The chain couples TRBV5-1 to TRBJ2-6; D unresolved. Germline V gene data show CDR1 as SGHRS and CDR2 as YFSETQ. This CDR3 is 17 amino acids long. Trimming removed 4 bases at V and 0 bases at J, with 14 bases between. The CDR3, as DNA: TGCGCCAGCAGCAGAGATCCAGGATTCTCTGGGGCCAACGTCCTGACTTTC. Amino acids: CASSRDPGFSGANVLTF. The full variable domain, completed using reference TRBV5-1 and TRBJ2-6, is KAGVTQTPRYLIKTRGQQVTLSCSPISGHRSVSWYQQTPGQGLQFLFEYFSETQRNKGNFPGRFSGRQFSNSRSEMNVSTLELGDSALYLCASSRDPGFSGANVLTFGAGSRLTVL.

The chain joins TRBV30 to TRBJ1-2; 7 bases fit TRBD1. This CDR3 region has 13 residues. Trimming removed 2 bases from V and 8 bases from J; junction bases left unmatched: 8. The germline gives CDR1 GTSNPN, CDR2 SVGIG (reference sequence). The CDR3 nucleotides read TGTGCCTGGAGTACAAAGGGGGCGCGAGGCTACACCTTC. Its protein is CAWSTKGARGYTF.